The TCR beta chain under discussion was sequenced for a study of OX40 agonist ivuxolimab in advanced cancers. Study context: From roughly 20 to 90 years was the age range, with a mean of 60 years, and roughly 80% were male. Partial responses were observed in three patients, of whom one had hepatocellular carcinoma and two had cutaneous melanoma. Prior anti-PD-1, anti-PD-L1 or anti-CTLA-4 therapy was allowed; less than 45% had some.

Clones were sequenced by immunoSEQ multiplex PCR, and TCRdb holds only the in-frame ones, with some missing. The sample shows tens of thousands of clones, approximately 90% of them seen only once. The starting material was CD4+ or CD8+ T cells sorted from blood, obtained in a trial of the OX40 agonist ivuxolimab. This clonotype was sampled from an adult with an advanced solid tumor such as melanoma, head and neck, liver or kidney cancer.

Here the CDR3 reads CASSLEGSGRSEQYF. CDR3 nucleotide sequence: TGCGCCAGCAGCTTGGAAGGATCAGGGCGATCCGAGCAGTACTTC. The chain employs TRBV5-1 and TRBJ2-7; D possibly corresponds to TRBD1 (5 bases). The V gene lost 0 bases and the J gene lost 6 bases, with 16 bases spanning the gap. The germline CDR1 and CDR2 sequences are SGHRS and YFSETQ. The CDR3 totals 15 residues.